This TCR beta chain was identified during a study of siplizumab effects on memory and regulatory T cells. General study findings and limits: Under siplizumab, alloreactive sequences traced to unstimulated CD4+ memory cells were significantly reduced. Suppressive activity of Tregs proliferating in siplizumab cultures remained unconfirmed.

Profiled with immunoSEQ multiplex PCR; TCRdb holds only in-frame clones, not every one. In the table there are 70,000 or so clones, around 90% of which are singletons. Comments on this clone: Its cognate antigen is unknown.

CDR3 length: 13 residues. V was pared by 5 bases and J by 9 bases, with 15 bases between. The V gene's germline CDR1 is SGDLS and CDR2 YYNGEE. Specimen: CD8+ T cells sorted from blood. This rearrangement joins TRBV9 to TRBJ2-4; D perhaps matches TRBD2 (6 bases). The origin of this receptor is a human donor in good health. CDR3 residues: CASRKGGEGIQYF. The CDR3 DNA follows: TGTGCCAGCAGAAAGGGAGGTGAGGGCATTCAGTACTTC.